A single sample gave rise to the 29 T cell receptor beta chains below, sequenced in a study of OX40 agonist ivuxolimab in advanced cancers. Profiling relied on immunoSEQ multiplex PCR, and the TCRdb table lists in-frame clones only, not all of them. The repertoire holds 60,000 to 75,000 clones, with 70% to 90% as singletons. Material: CD4+ or CD8+ T cells sorted from blood, obtained in a trial of the OX40 agonist ivuxolimab. The source is an adult with an advanced solid tumor such as melanoma, head and neck, liver or kidney cancer.

The chain employs TRBV11-3 and TRBJ1-4; possible D gene TRBD1, 5 bases. Germline V lookup: CDR1 SGHNT, CDR2 YENEEA. Trimming removed 1 base from V and 7 bases from J, with 22 bases in between. CDR3 length equals 18 residues. CDR3: CASSLAGTAEVGVEKLFF. CDR3 DNA sequence: TGTGCCAGCAGCTTAGCCGGGACGGCTGAGGTAGGTGTTGAAAAACTGTTTTTT. Supplemented by reference TRBV11-3 and TRBJ1-4, the full variable domain reads EAGVVQSPRYKIIEKKQPVAFWCNPISGHNTLYWYLQNLGQGPELLIRYENEEAVDDSQLPKDRFSAERLKGVDSTLKIQPAELGDSAVYLCASSLAGTAEVGVEKLFFGSGTQLSVL.

The chain couples TRBV19 to TRBJ2-1; the D is unclear. The CDR3 length is 16 residues. The germline gives CDR1 LNHDA, CDR2 SQIVND (reference sequence). V was trimmed by 1 base and J by 3 bases, leaving 13 bases between them. CDR3 in DNA: TGTGCCAGTAGTATAGCCTTTGGGTCCAACTACAATGAGCAGTTCTTC. Protein product: CASSIAFGSNYNEQFF.

The rearrangement joins TRBV6-5 to TRBJ1-6; D gene ambiguous. There are 15 residues in the CDR3. Germline lookup yields CDR1 MNHEY and CDR2 SVGAGI. V was clipped by 2 bases and J by 7 bases, with 12 bases between them. CDR3 sequence reads: CASSYGQRMNSPLHF. CDR3 nucleotides: TGTGCCAGCAGTTACGGGCAACGGATGAATTCACCCCTCCACTTT.

This chain joins TRBV5-1 and TRBJ2-7; 8 positions match TRBD2. V lost 4 bases and J lost 5; bases outside the gene matches: 11. The germline CDR1 and CDR2 sequences are SGHRS and YFSETQ. This CDR3 has 15 amino acids. The CDR3 is CASSPTRGAWNEQYF. The CDR3 DNA is TGCGCCAGCAGCCCGACGCGGGGGGCTTGGAACGAGCAGTACTTC.

This clone was picked up one time. The V call is TRBV19, the J call TRBJ2-4; D assignment may be TRBD1 or TRBD2 (6 bases each). Trimming took off 6 bases at V and 3 bases at J, with 12 bases between the two ends. The germline gives CDR1 LNHDA, CDR2 SQIVND (reference sequence). CDR3 length: 14 amino acids. The CDR3 DNA follows: TGTGCCAGTAGCCTACAGGGAGGCAAAAACATTCAGTACTTC. Residues: CASSLQGGKNIQYF.

The chain links TRBV5-1 to TRBJ2-7; weak D call: TRBD1 (5 bases). Germline assignment: CDR1 SGHRS and CDR2 YFSETQ. The V gene lost 1 base and the J gene lost 0 bases, with 11 bases spanning the gap. The CDR3 contains 15 residues. The CDR3 region has the DNA TGCGCCAGCAGCTTGCAGGGTTCAAGCTCCTACGAGCAGTACTTC. Translated: CASSLQGSSSYEQYF.

This chain joins TRBV6-5 and TRBJ2-3; the match to TRBD1 covers 7 bases. Trimming cost V 0 bases and J 7 bases; bases outside gene matches: 4. CDR3 size: 14 residues. Germline values: CDR1 MNHEY, CDR2 SVGAGI. The chain's CDR3 is CASSYSTGTNTQYF. For the CDR3, the DNA is TGTGCCAGCAGTTACTCGACAGGGACGAATACGCAGTATTTT.

The chain couples TRBV6-5 to TRBJ2-3, with D possibly called TRBD1 or TRBD2 (5 bases each). The CDR3 has 14 amino acids. CDR1 and CDR2 (germline): MNHEY, SVGAGI. Deletions cut 6 bases from V and 1 base from J, with 11 bases between. For the CDR3, the DNA is TGTGCCAGCAGCCCCCCGGGGCGCACAGATACGCAGTATTTT. This sequence encodes CASSPPGRTDTQYF.

This chain's CDR3 is CASSYMSGKQFF. The CDR3 nucleotides are TGTGCCAGCAGTTACATGTCAGGGAAGCAGTTCTTC. This sequence joins TRBV6-5 and TRBJ2-1; tentative D call: TRBD1 (5 bases). This CDR3 is built from 12 residues. Germline CDR1 is MNHEY and CDR2 is SVGAGI. The ends were cut back, 2 bases at V and 11 bases at J, with 10 bases in the middle.

With regard to this clone: The sample contains more than one DNA sequence encoding this CDR3. The chain employs TRBV9 and TRBJ2-1; the D call may be TRBD1 or TRBD2 (5 bases each). The germline V gene has CDR1 SGDLS and CDR2 YYNGEE. Trimming removed 0 bases at V and 3 bases at J, with 16 bases between. CDR3 size: 17 residues. The CDR3 coding sequence is TGTGCCAGCAGCGTAGGGTGGGGGACCGGACGCTACAATGAGCAGTTCTTC. Amino acid sequence: CASSVGWGTGRYNEQFF. The entire variable domain, with the rest obtained from reference TRBV9 and TRBJ2-1, is as follows: DSGVTQTPKHLITATGQRVTLRCSPRSGDLSVYWYQQSLDQGLQFLIQYYNGEERAKGNILERFSAQQFPDLHSELNLSSLELGDSALYFCASSVGWGTGRYNEQFFGPGTRLTVL.

The chain combines TRBV6-5 with TRBJ1-6, with TRBD1 matching over 7 bases. J was trimmed by 7 bases and V by 7 bases; bases with no gene match: 7. The CDR3 is made up of 14 amino acids. CDR1 and CDR2 (germline): MNHEY, SVGAGI. CDR3: CASTLDRQNSPLHF. The CDR3 DNA is TGTGCCAGCACTCTGGACAGGCAAAATTCACCCCTCCACTTT.

The DNA of the CDR3 is TGTGCCAGCAGCGTAATCCCGGGACAGGGAAATGAGCAGTTCTTC. Protein sequence: CASSVIPGQGNEQFF. The rearrangement uses TRBV9 and TRBJ2-1; 9 nucleotides match TRBD1. Germline CDR1 and CDR2: SGDLS and YYNGEE. The CDR3 contains 15 residues. The V and J ends lost 1 base and 7 bases, in that order; junction bases with no gene match: 6.

The chain links TRBV7-8 to TRBJ1-1; 10 bases agree with TRBD1. The CDR3 totals 15 residues. V was pared by 1 base and J by 4 bases, with 3 bases of the junction left unmatched. From germline, CDR1 is SGHVS and CDR2 FQNEAQ. For the CDR3, the DNA is TGTGCCAGCAGCTTAGTTAGGACAGGGGGCACTGAAGCTTTCTTT. It translates to CASSLVRTGGTEAFF.

Points on this clone: The same CDR3 arises from other DNA sequences in this sample as well. The chain carries TRBV7-9 and TRBJ1-6; 7 nucleotides align to TRBD1. Trimming removed 6 bases from V and 5 bases from J; junction bases left unmatched: 4. Per germline, CDR1 SEHNR and CDR2 FQNEAQ (reference sequence). This CDR3 comprises 14 residues. The CDR3 region has the DNA TGTGCCAGCAGTTCCGGGACAGATAATTCACCCCTCCACTTT. Translated: CASSSGTDNSPLHF. Variable domain in full (rest from reference TRBV7-9 and TRBJ1-6): DTGVSQNPRHKITKRGQNVTFRCDPISEHNRLYWYRQTLGQGPEFLTYFQNEAQLEKSRLLSDRFSAERPKGSFSTLEIQRTEQGDSAMYLCASSSGTDNSPLHFGNGTRLTVT.

The chain has TRBV2 and TRBJ1-1, with D unclear. V was pared by 3 bases and J by 6 bases, with 11 bases between. CDR3 length: 13 amino acids. Germline CDR1 reads SNHLY; CDR2 reads FYNNEI. The CDR3 spells CASSEPGRAEAFF. CDR3 DNA: TGTGCCAGCAGTGAGCCGGGAAGAGCTGAAGCTTTCTTT. The entire variable domain, with the rest obtained from reference TRBV2 and TRBJ1-1, is as follows: EPEVTQTPSHQVTQMGQEVILRCVPISNHLYFYWYRQILGQKVEFLVSFYNNEISEKSEIFDDQFSVERPDGSNFTLKIRSTKLEDSAMYFCASSEPGRAEAFFGQGTRLTVV.

V is TRBV6-5 and J is TRBJ1-1; 11 bases align to TRBD1. This CDR3 is built from 16 residues. Trimming cost V 4 bases and J 9 bases; bases outside gene matches: 13. CDR1 MNHEY and CDR2 SVGAGI come from the germline V gene. The CDR3 bases are TGTGCCAGCAGTTCTAACCGCCAGGGACAGGGGGGTAAAGCTTTCTTT. Translating gives CASSSNRQGQGGKAFF.

V and J are TRBV6-5 and TRBJ2-7; TRBD1 or TRBD2 may be the D gene (7 bases each). This CDR3 is built from 15 residues. Germline CDR1 reads MNHEY; CDR2 reads SVGAGI. With 3 bases removed from V and 3 bases from J, the gap between germline ends came to 15 bases. The CDR3 nucleotides are TGTGCCAGCAGTTATCAGGGGGGACTAAACTACGAGCAGTACTTC. Its protein is CASSYQGGLNYEQYF.

CDR3 sequence (DNA): TGTGCCTGGAGTGAGGGGGGACCCCCCTACGAGCAGTACTTC. It codes for CAWSEGGPPYEQYF. The chain uses TRBV30 and TRBJ2-7; D is tentatively TRBD1 or TRBD2 (6 bases each). This CDR3 has 14 amino acids. V lost 1 base and J 2 bases, leaving 12 bases between the germline ends. CDR1 and CDR2 from the germline V gene are GTSNPN and SVGIG (reference sequence).

The V and J genes are TRBV4-1 and TRBJ1-5; 7 positions match TRBD1. The V and J ends lost 0 bases and 7 bases, in that order; junction bases with no gene match: 15. The germline V gene has CDR1 MGHRA and CDR2 YSYEKL. The CDR3 runs 18 residues. In DNA form, the CDR3 reads TGCGCCAGCAGCCAAGATCCCCAGGGGGTCCGTGACGGGCAGCCCCAGCATTTT. Translation gives CASSQDPQGVRDGQPQHF.

This clone was recorded once. The J gene is TRBJ1-2, the V gene TRBV5-1; the match to TRBD1 covers 7 bases. This CDR3 is 14 amino acids long. Per the germline V gene, CDR1 is SGHRS and CDR2 is YFSETQ. V dropped 0 bases and J dropped 4; count of bases not matched to a gene: 3. The CDR3 reads CASSLEGTVYGYTF. As DNA, the CDR3 is TGCGCCAGCAGCTTGGAGGGGACAGTCTATGGCTACACCTTC. The full variable domain, rest sourced from reference TRBV5-1 and TRBJ1-2, is KAGVTQTPRYLIKTRGQQVTLSCSPISGHRSVSWYQQTPGQGLQFLFEYFSETQRNKGNFPGRFSGRQFSNSRSEMNVSTLELGDSALYLCASSLEGTVYGYTFGSGTRLTVV.

The chain uses TRBV11-2 and TRBJ2-1; the match to TRBD2 covers 8 bases. V was clipped by 2 bases and J by 2 bases; unmatched bases: 8. Germline CDR1 SGHAT, CDR2 FQNNGV. The CDR3 consists of 17 residues. CDR3 residues: CASSLRGTGGPYNEQFF. CDR3 bases: TGTGCCAGCAGCTTAAGGGGGACGGGGGGGCCCTACAATGAGCAGTTCTTC. The full variable domain, completed using reference TRBV11-2 and TRBJ2-1, is EAGVAQSPRYKIIEKRQSVAFWCNPISGHATLYWYQQILGQGPKLLIQFQNNGVVDDSQLPKDRFSAERLKGVDSTLKIQPAKLEDSAVYLCASSLRGTGGPYNEQFFGPGTRLTVL.

The genes are TRBV6-5 and TRBJ2-3; 11 bases match TRBD1. Looked up from germline, CDR1 is MNHEY and CDR2 is SVGAGI. The CDR3 has 15 residues. With 5 bases clipped from V and 4 bases from J, the junction kept 5 bases outside the gene matches. The CDR3 nucleotides are TGTGCCAGCAGTGTACCGGGACAGGGGGCAGATACGCAGTATTTT. Its translation is CASSVPGQGADTQYF.

The CDR3 here is CASSPPSPGIGKTEAFF. CDR3 DNA sequence: TGTGCCAGCTCACCACCGTCACCGGGGATTGGAAAGACTGAAGCTTTCTTT. The V gene is TRBV18, the J gene TRBJ1-1, with no clear D. CDR1 and CDR2 (germline): KGHSH, LQKENI. The V end was cut by 0 bases, the J end by 5 bases, with 19 bases between. This CDR3 contains 17 residues.

The CDR3 sequence: CASSQGPEKYEQYF. CDR3 coding DNA: TGTGCCAGCAGCCAAGGACCGGAAAAATACGAGCAGTACTTC. V is TRBV4-2 and J is TRBJ2-7; no definite D call. CDR1 and CDR2 from the germline V gene are LGHNA and YNFKEQ. The CDR3 is made up of 14 amino acids. Trimming pared 1 base from V and 4 bases from J, leaving 11 bases between.

The chain uses TRBV28 and TRBJ1-4; the D is unclear. Matching the DNA end better, TRBJ2-2 makes the J call doubtful. Germline V gene lookup returns CDR1 MDHEN and CDR2 SYDVKM. The CDR3 loop spans 11 amino acids. CDR3 in amino acids: CASSSDRELFF. CDR3 DNA sequence: TGTGCCAGCAGTTCTGACAGGGAGCTGTTTTTT.

This chain connects TRBV29-1 to TRBJ1-1, with D perhaps matching TRBD1 (6 bases). The CDR3 covers 13 residues. Trimming stripped 4 bases from V and 11 bases from J, with 20 bases between. Germline lookup yields CDR1 SQVTM and CDR2 ANQGSEA. The CDR3 sequence is CSVGGSGTQGAFF. As DNA, the CDR3 is TGCAGCGTTGGGGGTTCGGGAACCCAGGGGGCTTTCTTT.

The chain combines TRBV7-2 with TRBJ1-2; 7 nucleotides line up with TRBD1. V gave up 5 bases and J gave up 6 bases; unmatched junction bases: 15. The CDR3 loop spans 16 amino acids. Germline CDR1 and CDR2: SGHTA and FQGNSA. The CDR3 here is CASSTKGVRQGDGYTF. CDR3 DNA sequence: TGTGCCAGCAGCACTAAAGGGGTCCGGCAGGGGGATGGCTACACCTTC.

This clone was observed a few times. The chain couples TRBV27 to TRBJ2-1, with TRBD1 identical over 8 bases. Per germline, CDR1 MNHEY and CDR2 SMNVEV (reference sequence). V dropped 5 bases and J dropped 7; count of bases not matched to a gene: 16. This CDR3 has 17 residues. The CDR3 nucleotides are TGTGCCAGCAGTCGCTCCCCCGCCACCAGGGGGCGGAATGAGCAGTTCTTC. It codes for CASSRSPATRGRNEQFF.

The chain is built from TRBV30 and TRBJ2-7; D assignment may be TRBD1 or TRBD2 (5 bases each). The ends were cut back, 6 bases at V and 9 bases at J, with 21 bases in the middle. Germline V lookup: CDR1 GTSNPN, CDR2 SVGIG (reference sequence). This CDR3 is 13 amino acids long. The CDR3 loop reads CACPLRDGLGQYF. CDR3 DNA: TGTGCCTGTCCGCTCCGGGACGGACTCGGGCAGTACTTC.